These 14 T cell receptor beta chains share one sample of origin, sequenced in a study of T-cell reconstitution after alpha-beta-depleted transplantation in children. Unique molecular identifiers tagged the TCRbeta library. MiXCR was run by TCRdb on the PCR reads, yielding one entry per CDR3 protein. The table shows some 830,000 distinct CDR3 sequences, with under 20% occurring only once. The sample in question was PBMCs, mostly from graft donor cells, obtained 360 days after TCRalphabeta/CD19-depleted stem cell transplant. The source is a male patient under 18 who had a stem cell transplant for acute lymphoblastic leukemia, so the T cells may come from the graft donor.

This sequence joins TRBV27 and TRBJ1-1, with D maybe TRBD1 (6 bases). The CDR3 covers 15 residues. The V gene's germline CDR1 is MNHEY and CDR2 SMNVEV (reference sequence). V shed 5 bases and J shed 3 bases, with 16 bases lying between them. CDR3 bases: TGTGCCAGCAGTCGACACCAGGGGTATTACACTGAAGCTTTCTTT. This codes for CASSRHQGYYTEAFF.

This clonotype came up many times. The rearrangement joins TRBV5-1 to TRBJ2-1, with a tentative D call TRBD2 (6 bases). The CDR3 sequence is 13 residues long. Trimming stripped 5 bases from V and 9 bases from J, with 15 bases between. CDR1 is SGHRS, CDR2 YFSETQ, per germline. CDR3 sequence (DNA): TGCGCCAGCAGGCCTACTAGCAGCGCTGAGCAGTTCTTC. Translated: CASRPTSSAEQFF. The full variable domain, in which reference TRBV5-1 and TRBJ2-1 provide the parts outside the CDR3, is KAGVTQTPRYLIKTRGQQVTLSCSPISGHRSVSWYQQTPGQGLQFLFEYFSETQRNKGNFPGRFSGRQFSNSRSEMNVSTLELGDSALYLCASRPTSSAEQFFGPGTRLTVL.

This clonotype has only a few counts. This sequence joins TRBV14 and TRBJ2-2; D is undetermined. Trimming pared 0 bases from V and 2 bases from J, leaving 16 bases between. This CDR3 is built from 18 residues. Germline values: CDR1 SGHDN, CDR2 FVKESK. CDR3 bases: TGTGCCAGCAGCCAAGATGTGGTGAGACACTTCAACACCGGGGAGCTGTTTTTT. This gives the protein CASSQDVVRHFNTGELFF.

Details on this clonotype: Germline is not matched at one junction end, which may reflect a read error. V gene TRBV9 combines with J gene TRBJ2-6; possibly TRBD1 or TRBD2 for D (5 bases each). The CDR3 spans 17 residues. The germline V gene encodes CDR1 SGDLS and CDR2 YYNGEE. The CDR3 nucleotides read TGTGCCAGCAGCTATACAGGAGGAATCTCTGGGGCCAACGTCCTGACCTTC. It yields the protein CASSYTGGISGANVLTF.

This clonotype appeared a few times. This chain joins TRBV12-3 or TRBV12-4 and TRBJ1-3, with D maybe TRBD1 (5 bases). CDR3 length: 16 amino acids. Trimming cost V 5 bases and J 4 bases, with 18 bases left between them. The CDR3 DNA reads TGTGCCAGCAGTCGGCGCCGGGGGTCGTACGGAAACACCATATATTTT. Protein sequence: CASSRRRGSYGNTIYF.

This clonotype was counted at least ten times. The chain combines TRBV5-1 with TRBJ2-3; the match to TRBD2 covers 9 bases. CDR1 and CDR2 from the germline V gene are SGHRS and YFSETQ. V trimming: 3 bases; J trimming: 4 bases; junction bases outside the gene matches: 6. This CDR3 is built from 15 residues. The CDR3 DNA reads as TGCGCCAGCAGCTGGTTAGCGGGAGTGGCAGATACGCAGTATTTT. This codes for CASSWLAGVADTQYF.

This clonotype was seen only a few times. CDR3 in amino acids: CASRAHRGADSSGELFF. CDR3 bases: TGTGCCAGCAGGGCCCACCGGGGGGCAGATTCCTCCGGGGAGCTGTTTTTT. The V gene is TRBV27, the J gene TRBJ2-2, with a possible D match to TRBD2 (7 bases). The CDR3 sequence is 17 residues long. Germline values: CDR1 MNHEY, CDR2 SMNVEV (reference sequence). Trimming pared 6 bases from V and 6 bases from J, leaving 23 bases between.

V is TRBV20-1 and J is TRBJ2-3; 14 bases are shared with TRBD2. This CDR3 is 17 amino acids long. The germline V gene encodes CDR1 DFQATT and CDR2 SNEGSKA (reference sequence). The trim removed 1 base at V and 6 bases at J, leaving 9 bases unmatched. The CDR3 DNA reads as TGCAGTGCTAGAGCTCGACTAGCGGGAGGGCGGTGGGATACGCAGTATTTT. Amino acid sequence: CSARARLAGGRWDTQYF.

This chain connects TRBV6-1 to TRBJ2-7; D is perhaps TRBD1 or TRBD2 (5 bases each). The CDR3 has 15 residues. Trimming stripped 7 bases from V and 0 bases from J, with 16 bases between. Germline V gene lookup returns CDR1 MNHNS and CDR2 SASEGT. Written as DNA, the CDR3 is TGTGCCAGCACCCAAGGGACGGTCAGCTCCTACGAGCAGTACTTC. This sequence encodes CASTQGTVSSYEQYF.

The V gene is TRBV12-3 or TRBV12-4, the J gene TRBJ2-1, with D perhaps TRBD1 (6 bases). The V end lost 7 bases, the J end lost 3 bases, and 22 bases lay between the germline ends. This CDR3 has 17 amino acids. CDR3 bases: TGTGCCAGCATGGGGGCGACCGGGACCCGAAGCTACAATGAGCAGTTCTTC. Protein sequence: CASMGATGTRSYNEQFF.

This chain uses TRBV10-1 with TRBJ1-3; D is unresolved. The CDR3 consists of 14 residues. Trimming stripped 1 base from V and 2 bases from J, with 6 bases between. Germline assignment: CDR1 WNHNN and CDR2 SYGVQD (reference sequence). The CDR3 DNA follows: TGCGCCAGCAGTGAGTTCAGACCTGGAAACACCATATATTTT. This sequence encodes CASSEFRPGNTIYF.

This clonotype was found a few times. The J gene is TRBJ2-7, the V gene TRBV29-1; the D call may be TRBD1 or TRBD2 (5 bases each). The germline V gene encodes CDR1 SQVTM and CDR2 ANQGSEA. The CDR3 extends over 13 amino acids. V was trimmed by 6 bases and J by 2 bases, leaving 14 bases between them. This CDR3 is CSVGRQNTYEQYF. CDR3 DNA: TGCAGCGTGGGACGACAGAACACCTACGAGCAGTACTTC.

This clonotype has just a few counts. In DNA form, the CDR3 reads TGTGCCAGCACCCCCGAAGGGACTAGCGAATACAATGAGCAGTTCTTC. Amino acid sequence: CASTPEGTSEYNEQFF. V gene TRBV9 combines with J gene TRBJ2-1, with 10 bases lining up with TRBD2. Germline V gene lookup returns CDR1 SGDLS and CDR2 YYNGEE. V lost 6 bases to trimming and J lost 4 bases; unmatched junction nucleotides: 10. This CDR3 comprises 16 residues.

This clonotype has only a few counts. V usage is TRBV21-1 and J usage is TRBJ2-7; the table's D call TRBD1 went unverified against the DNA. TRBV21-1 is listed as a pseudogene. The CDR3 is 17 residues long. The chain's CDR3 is CASSKEGGVQGPYEQYF. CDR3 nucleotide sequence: TGTGCCAGCAGCAAAGAGGGGGGGGTACAGGGGCCTTACGAGCAGTACTTC.